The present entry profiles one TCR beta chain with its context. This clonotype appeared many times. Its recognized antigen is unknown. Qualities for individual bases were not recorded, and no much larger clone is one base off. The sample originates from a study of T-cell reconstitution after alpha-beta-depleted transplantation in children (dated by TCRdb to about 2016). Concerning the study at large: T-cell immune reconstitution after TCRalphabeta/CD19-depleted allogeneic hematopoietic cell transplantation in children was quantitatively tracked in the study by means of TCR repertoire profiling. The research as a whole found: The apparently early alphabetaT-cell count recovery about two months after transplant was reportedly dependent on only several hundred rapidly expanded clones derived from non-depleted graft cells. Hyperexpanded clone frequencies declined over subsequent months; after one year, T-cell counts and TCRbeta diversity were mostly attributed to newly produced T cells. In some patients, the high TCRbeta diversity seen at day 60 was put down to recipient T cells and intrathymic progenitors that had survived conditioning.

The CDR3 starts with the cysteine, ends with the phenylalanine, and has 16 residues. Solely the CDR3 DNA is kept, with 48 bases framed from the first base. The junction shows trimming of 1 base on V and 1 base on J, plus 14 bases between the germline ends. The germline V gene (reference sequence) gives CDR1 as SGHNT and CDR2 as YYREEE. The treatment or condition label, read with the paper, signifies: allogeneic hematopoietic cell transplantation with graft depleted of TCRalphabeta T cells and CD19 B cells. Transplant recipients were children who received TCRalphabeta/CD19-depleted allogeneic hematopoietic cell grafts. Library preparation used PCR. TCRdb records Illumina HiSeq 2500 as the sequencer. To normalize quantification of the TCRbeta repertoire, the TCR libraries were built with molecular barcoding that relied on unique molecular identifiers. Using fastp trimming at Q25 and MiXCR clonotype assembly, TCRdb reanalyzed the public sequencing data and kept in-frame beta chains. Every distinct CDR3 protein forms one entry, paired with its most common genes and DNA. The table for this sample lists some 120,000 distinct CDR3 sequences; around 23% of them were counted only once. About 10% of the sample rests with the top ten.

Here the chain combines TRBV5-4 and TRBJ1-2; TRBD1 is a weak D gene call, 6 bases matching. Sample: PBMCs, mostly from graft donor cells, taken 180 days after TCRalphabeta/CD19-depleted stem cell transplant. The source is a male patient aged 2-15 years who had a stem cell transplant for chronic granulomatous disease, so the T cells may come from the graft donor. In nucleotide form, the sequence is TGTGCCAGCAGCTTGTTTGCGGGGGGCGGTAACTATGGCTACACCTTC. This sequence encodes CASSLFAGGGNYGYTF.